This T cell receptor beta chain was sequenced during a study of blood T cell repertoires in COVID-19. Study as a whole: Samples of COVID-19 (acute and convalescent) were obtained from the United States, Italy and Spain. The analysed material was cDNA or gDNA that came from T cells, B-cell-depleted T cells, or PBMCs.

Some clones are missing from TCRdb's copy, which holds only in-frame ones; the method was immunoSEQ multiplex PCR. The sample includes under 300,000 clones, approximately 83% seen only once; the top ten take less than 15%. Germline V gene lookup returns CDR1 SGHVS and CDR2 FNYEAQ. V lost 5 bases to trimming and J lost 7 bases; unmatched junction nucleotides: 21. The CDR3 is made up of 18 amino acids. This clone was recorded once. This clonotype was sampled from a human donor in a cohort sampled during active COVID-19. Sequencing used peripheral blood. The chain carries TRBV7-6 and TRBJ2-7; 9 bases line up with TRBD2. As DNA, the CDR3 is TGTGCCAGCAGCCCCCAGCCACCTCTAGCGGGGCCCTTTCTGGAGCAGTACTTC. It yields the protein CASSPQPPLAGPFLEQYF.